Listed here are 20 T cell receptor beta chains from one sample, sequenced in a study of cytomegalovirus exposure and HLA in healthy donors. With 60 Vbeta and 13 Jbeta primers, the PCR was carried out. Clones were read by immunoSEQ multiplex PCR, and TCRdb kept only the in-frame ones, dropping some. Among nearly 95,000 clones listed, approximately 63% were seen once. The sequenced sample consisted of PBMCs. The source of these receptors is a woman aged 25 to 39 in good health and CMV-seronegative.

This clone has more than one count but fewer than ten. The CDR3 sequence is CASSFSGSEGVNYGYTF. DNA for the CDR3: TGTGCCAGCAGTTTCAGCGGGAGCGAGGGGGTGAACTATGGCTACACCTTC. The chain is built from TRBV28 and TRBJ1-2; maybe TRBD1 (6 bases). Germline V gives CDR1 MDHEN, CDR2 SYDVKM. V shed 3 bases and J shed 2 bases, with 19 bases lying between them. This CDR3 is 17 amino acids long.

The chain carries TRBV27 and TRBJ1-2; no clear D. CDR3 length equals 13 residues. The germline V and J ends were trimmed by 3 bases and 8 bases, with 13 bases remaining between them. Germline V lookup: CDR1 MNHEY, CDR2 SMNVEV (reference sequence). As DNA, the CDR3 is TGTGCCAGCAGTTTGGGTATGCGAGGCGGCTACACCTTC. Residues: CASSLGMRGGYTF.

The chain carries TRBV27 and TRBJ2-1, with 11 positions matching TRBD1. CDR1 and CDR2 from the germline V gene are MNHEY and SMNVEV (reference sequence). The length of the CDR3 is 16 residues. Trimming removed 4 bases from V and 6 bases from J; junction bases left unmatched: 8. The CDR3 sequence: CASSSIPGQGVNEQFF. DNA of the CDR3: TGTGCCAGCAGTTCTATACCGGGACAGGGGGTCAATGAGCAGTTCTTC.

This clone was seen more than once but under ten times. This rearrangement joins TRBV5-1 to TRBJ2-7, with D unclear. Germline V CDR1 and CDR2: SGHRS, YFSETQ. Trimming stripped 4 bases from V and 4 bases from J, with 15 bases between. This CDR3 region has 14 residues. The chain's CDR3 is CASSVNWASYEQYF. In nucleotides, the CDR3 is TGCGCCAGCAGCGTTAACTGGGCTTCTTACGAGCAGTACTTC.

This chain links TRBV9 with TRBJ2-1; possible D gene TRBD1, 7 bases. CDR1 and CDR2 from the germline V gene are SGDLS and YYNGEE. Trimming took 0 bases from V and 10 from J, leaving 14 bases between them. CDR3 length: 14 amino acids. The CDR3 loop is CASSVVSGGGEQFF. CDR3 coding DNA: TGTGCCAGCAGCGTAGTGTCAGGAGGGGGCGAGCAGTTCTTC.

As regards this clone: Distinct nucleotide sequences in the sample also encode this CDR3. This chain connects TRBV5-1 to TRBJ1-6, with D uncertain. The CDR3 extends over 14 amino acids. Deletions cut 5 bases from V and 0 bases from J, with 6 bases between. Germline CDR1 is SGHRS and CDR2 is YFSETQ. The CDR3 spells CASRSYSYNSPLHF. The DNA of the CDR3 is TGCGCCAGCAGGAGTTACTCCTATAATTCACCCCTCCACTTT.

The CDR3 loop is CASSEYTNEQFF. In DNA, the CDR3 is TGTGCCAGCAGTGAATACACGAATGAGCAGTTCTTC. V gene TRBV2 combines with J gene TRBJ2-1, with D unclear. V shed 2 bases and J shed 7 bases, with 6 bases lying between them. This CDR3 is built from 12 residues. The germline CDR1 and CDR2 sequences are SNHLY and FYNNEI.

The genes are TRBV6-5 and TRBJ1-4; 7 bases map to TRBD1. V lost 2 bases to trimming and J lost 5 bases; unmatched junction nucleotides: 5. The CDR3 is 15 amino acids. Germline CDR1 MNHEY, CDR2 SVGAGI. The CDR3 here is CASSYGRGWNEKLFF. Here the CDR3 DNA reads TGTGCCAGCAGTTACGGCAGGGGGTGGAATGAAAAACTGTTTTTT.

Here the CDR3 DNA reads TGTGCCAGCAGTATTTTCGTCGGAGAAGGCATTCAGTACTTC. Protein: CASSIFVGEGIQYF. The J gene is TRBJ2-4, the V gene TRBV28; D gene uncertain. V dropped 5 bases and J dropped 9 bases, with 17 bases sitting between them. CDR1 is MDHEN, CDR2 SYDVKM, per germline. CDR3 size: 14 residues.

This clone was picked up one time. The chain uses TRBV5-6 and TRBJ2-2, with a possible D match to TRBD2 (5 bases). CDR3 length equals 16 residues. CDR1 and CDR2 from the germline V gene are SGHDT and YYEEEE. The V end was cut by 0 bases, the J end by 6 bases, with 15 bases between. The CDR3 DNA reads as TGTGCCAGCAGCTTGGTAGCGCGGGTTAAGGCCGGGGAGCTGTTTTTT. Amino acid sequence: CASSLVARVKAGELFF. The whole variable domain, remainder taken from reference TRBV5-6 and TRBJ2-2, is DAGVTQSPTHLIKTRGQQVTLRCSPKSGHDTVSWYQQALGQGPQFIFQYYEEEERQRGNFPDRFSGHQFPNYSSELNVNALLLGDSALYLCASSLVARVKAGELFFGEGSRLTVL.

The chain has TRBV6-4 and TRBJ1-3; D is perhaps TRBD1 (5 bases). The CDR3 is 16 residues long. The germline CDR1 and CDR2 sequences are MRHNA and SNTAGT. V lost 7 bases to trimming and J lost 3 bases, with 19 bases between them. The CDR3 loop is CASTPALDRGGNTIYF. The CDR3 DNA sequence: TGTGCCAGCACCCCGGCCCTAGACAGAGGTGGAAACACCATATATTTT.

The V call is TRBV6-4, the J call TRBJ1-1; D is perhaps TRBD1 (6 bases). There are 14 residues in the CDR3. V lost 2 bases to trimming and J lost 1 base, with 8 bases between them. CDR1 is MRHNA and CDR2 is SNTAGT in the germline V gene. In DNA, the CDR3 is TGTGCCAGCAGTGACAGGGGGGGGAACACTGAAGCTTTCTTT. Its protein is CASSDRGGNTEAFF.

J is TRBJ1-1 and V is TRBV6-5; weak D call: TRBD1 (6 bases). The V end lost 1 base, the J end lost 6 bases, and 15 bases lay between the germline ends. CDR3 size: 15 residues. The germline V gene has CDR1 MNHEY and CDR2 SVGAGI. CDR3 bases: TGTGCCAGCAGTTACTTGGACAGCCCCACCTCTGAAGCTTTCTTT. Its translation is CASSYLDSPTSEAFF.

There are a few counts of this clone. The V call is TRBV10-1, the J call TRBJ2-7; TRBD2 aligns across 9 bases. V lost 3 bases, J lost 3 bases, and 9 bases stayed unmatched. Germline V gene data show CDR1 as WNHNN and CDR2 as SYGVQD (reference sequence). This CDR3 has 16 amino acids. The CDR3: CASSEGGSGGIYEQYF. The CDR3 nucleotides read TGCGCCAGCAGTGAAGGGGGTAGCGGGGGAATCTACGAGCAGTACTTC.

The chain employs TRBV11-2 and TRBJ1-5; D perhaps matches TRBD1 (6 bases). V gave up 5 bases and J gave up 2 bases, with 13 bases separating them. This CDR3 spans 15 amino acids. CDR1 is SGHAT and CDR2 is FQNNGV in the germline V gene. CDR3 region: CASSPGQTRNQPQHF. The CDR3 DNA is TGTGCCAGCAGCCCTGGACAGACACGCAATCAGCCCCAGCATTTT.

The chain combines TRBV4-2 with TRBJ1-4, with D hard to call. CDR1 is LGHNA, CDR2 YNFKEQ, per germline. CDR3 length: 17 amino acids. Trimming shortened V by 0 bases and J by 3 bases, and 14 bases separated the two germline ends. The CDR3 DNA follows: TGTGCCAGCAGCCAAGATATGACGGTGGGAGCTAATGAAAAACTGTTTTTT. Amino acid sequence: CASSQDMTVGANEKLFF.

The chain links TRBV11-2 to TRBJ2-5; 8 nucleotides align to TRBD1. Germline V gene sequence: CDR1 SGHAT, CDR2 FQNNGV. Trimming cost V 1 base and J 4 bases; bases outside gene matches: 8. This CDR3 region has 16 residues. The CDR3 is CASSLVGTGGGETQYF. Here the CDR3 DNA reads TGTGCCAGCAGCTTAGTTGGGACAGGAGGAGGAGAGACCCAGTACTTC.

The chain's CDR3 is CAWGGELGAFF. CDR3 DNA: TGTGCCTGGGGGGGGGAGTTAGGGGCTTTCTTT. The chain uses TRBV30 and TRBJ1-1; tentatively, D is TRBD1 (5 bases). Deletions cut 5 bases from V and 11 bases from J, with 15 bases between. Germline V gene lookup returns CDR1 GTSNPN and CDR2 SVGIG (reference sequence). This CDR3 contains 11 residues.

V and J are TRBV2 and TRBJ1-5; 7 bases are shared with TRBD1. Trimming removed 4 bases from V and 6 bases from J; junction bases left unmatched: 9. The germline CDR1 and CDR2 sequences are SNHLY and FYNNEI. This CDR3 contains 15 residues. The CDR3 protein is CASSAGQGVTQPQHF. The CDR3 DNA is TGTGCCAGCAGTGCGGGCCAGGGGGTGACTCAGCCCCAGCATTTT.

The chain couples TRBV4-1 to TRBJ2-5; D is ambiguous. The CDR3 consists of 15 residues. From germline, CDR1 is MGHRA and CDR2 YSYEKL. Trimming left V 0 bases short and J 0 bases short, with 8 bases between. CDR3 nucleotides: TGCGCCAGCAGCCAAGATCACGGGTACCAAGAGACCCAGTACTTC. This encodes CASSQDHGYQETQYF.